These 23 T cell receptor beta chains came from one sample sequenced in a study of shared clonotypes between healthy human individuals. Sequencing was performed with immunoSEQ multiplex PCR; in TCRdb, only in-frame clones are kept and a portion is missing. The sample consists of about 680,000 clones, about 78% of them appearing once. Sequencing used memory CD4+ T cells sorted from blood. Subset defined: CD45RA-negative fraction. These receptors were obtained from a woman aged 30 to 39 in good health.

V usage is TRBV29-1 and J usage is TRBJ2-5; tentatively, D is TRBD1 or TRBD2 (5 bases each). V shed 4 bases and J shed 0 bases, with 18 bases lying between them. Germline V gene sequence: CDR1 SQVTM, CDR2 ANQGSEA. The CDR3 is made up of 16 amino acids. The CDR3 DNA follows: TGCAGCGTTGTCTGGTTTGGGGGAGACTACCAAGAGACCCAGTACTTC. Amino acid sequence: CSVVWFGGDYQETQYF.

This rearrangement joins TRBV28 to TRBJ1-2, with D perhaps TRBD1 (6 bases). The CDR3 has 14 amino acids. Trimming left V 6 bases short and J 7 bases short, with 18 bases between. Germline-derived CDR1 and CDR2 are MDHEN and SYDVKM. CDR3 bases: TGTGCCAGCAGCTCTCTAAGGGGGGGTGCTGGCTACACCTTC. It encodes CASSSLRGGAGYTF.

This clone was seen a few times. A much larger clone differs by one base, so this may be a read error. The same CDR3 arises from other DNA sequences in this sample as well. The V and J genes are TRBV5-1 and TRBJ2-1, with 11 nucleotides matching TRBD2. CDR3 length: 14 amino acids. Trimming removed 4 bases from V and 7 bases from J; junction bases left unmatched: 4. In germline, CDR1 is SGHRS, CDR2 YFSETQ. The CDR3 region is CASSPGTSGNEQFF. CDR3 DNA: TGCGCCAGCAGCCCCGGGACTAGCGGTAATGAGCAGTTCTTC.

DNA for the CDR3: TGTGCCAGCAGTTTCCCGGGACAGGGTAACAATGAGCAGTTCTTC. Amino acids: CASSFPGQGNNEQFF. The chain links TRBV28 to TRBJ2-1; 9 positions match TRBD1. The germline V gene has CDR1 MDHEN and CDR2 SYDVKM. The CDR3 loop spans 15 amino acids. V dropped 3 bases and J dropped 5; count of bases not matched to a gene: 5.

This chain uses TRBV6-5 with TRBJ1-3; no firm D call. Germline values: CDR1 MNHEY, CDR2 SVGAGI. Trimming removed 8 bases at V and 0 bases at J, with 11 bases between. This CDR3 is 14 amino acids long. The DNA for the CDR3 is TGTGCCAGCCGACGGTCTATCTCTGGAAACACCATATATTTT. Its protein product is CASRRSISGNTIYF.

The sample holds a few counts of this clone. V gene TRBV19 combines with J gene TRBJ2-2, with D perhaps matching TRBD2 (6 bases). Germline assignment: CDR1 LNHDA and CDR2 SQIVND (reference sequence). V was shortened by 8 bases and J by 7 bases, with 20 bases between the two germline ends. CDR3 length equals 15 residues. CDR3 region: CASCRLEGVYGELFF. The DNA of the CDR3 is TGTGCCAGTTGCCGCTTGGAGGGAGTTTACGGGGAGCTGTTTTTT.

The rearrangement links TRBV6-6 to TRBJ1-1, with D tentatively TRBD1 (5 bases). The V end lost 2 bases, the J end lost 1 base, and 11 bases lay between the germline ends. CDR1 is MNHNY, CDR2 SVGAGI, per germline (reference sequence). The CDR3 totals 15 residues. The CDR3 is CASSYGQGRNTEAFF. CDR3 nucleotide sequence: TGTGCCAGCAGTTACGGTCAGGGACGGAACACTGAAGCTTTCTTT.

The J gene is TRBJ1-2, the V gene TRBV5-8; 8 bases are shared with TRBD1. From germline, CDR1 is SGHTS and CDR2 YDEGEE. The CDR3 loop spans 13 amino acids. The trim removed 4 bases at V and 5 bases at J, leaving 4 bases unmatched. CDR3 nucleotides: TGTGCCAGCAGCCTAAGACAGGGGTATGGCTACACCTTC. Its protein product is CASSLRQGYGYTF.

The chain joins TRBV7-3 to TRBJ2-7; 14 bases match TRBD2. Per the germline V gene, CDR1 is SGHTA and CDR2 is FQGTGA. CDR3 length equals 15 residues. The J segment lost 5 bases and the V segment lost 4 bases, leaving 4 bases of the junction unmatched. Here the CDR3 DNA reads TGTGCCAGCAGCTCTCAGGGACTAGCGGGAGACGAGCAGTACTTC. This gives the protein CASSSQGLAGDEQYF.

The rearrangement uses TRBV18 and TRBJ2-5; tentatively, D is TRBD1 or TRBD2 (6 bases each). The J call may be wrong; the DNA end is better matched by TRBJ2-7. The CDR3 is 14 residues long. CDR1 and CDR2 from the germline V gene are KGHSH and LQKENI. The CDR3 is CASARGAETYEQYF. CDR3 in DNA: TGTGCCAGCGCAAGGGGGGCGGAAACCTACGAGCAGTACTTC.

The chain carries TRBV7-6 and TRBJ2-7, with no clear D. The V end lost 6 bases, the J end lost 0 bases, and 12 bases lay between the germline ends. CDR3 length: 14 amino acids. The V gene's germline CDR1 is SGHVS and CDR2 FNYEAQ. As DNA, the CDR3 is TGTGCCAGCAGTCCCCGAGACAACTCCTACGAGCAGTACTTC. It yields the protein CASSPRDNSYEQYF. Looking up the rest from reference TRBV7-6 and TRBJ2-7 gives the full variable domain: GAGVSQSPRYKVTKRGQDVALRCDPISGHVSLYWYRQALGQGPEFLTYFNYEAQQDKSGLPNDRFSAERPEGSISTLTIQRTEQRDSAMYRCASSPRDNSYEQYFGPGTRLTVT.

The CDR3 coding sequence is TGTGCCAGCAGCAAGGCTAATACGCAGTATTTT. As protein: CASSKANTQYF. The chain joins TRBV11-2 to TRBJ2-3; D is unclear. There are 11 residues in the CDR3. Germline V gives CDR1 SGHAT, CDR2 FQNNGV. The V gene lost 5 bases and the J gene lost 7 bases, with 7 bases spanning the gap.

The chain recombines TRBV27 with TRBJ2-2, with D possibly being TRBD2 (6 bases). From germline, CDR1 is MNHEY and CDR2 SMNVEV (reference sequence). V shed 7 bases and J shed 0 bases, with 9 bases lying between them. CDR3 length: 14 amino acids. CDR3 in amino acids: CASNRLANTGELFF. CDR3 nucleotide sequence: TGTGCCAGCAACAGACTAGCGAACACCGGGGAGCTGTTTTTT.

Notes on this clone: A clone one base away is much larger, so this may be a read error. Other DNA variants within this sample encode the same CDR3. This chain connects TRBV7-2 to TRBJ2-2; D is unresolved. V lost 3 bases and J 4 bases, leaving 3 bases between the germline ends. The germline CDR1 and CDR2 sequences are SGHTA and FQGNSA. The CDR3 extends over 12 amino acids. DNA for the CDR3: TGTGCCAGCAGCTTTAGCACCGGGGAGCTGTTTTTT. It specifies CASSFSTGELFF.

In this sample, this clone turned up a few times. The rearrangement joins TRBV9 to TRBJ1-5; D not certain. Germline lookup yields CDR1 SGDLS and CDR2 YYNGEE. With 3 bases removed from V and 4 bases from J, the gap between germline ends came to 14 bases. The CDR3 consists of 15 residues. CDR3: CASSAREGWNQPQHF. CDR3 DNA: TGTGCCAGCAGCGCTCGTGAGGGATGGAATCAGCCCCAGCATTTT.

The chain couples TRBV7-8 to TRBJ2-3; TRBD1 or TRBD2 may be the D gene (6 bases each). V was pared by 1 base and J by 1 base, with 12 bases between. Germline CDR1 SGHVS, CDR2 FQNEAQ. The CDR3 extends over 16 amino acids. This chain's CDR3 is CASSLGGALGTDTQYF. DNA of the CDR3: TGTGCCAGCAGCTTAGGGGGGGCGCTGGGCACAGATACGCAGTATTTT.

CDR3 sequence: CASIIGGGPDTQYF. CDR3 nucleotide sequence: TGTGCCAGCATTATAGGGGGAGGACCAGATACGCAGTATTTT. The gene calls are TRBV7-9 and TRBJ2-3; the D gene could be TRBD1 or TRBD2 (6 bases each). Germline assignment: CDR1 SEHNR and CDR2 FQNEAQ (reference sequence). The CDR3 loop spans 14 amino acids. The V gene lost 7 bases and the J gene lost 4 bases, with 15 bases spanning the gap.

This CDR3 reads CASSWGQGEETQYF. The CDR3 nucleotides read TGTGCCAGCAGCTGGGGACAGGGGGAAGAGACCCAGTACTTC. The chain employs TRBV5-4 and TRBJ2-5; 11 bases map to TRBD1. Trimming cost V 3 bases and J 3 bases; bases outside gene matches: 1. Germline assignment: CDR1 SGHNT and CDR2 YYREEE (reference sequence). CDR3 length equals 14 residues.

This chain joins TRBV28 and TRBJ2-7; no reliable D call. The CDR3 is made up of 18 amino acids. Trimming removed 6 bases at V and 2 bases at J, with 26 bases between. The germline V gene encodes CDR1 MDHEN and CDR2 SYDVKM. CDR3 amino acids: CASSPATTHPWWAYEQYF. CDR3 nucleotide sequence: TGTGCCAGCAGCCCTGCCACAACCCACCCGTGGTGGGCCTACGAGCAGTACTTC.

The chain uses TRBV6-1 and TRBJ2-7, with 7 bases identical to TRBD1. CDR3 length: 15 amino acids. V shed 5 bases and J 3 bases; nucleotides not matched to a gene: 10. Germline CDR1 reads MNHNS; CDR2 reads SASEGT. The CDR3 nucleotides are TGTGCCAGCAGTAGACAGGGTGGTGCGGGCTACGAGCAGTACTTC. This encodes CASSRQGGAGYEQYF.

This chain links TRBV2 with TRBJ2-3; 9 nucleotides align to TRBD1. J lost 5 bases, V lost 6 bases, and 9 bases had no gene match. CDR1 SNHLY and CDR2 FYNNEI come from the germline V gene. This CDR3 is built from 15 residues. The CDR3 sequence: CASSLRDRALDTQYF. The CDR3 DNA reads TGTGCCAGCAGCCTCCGGGACAGGGCATTAGATACGCAGTATTTT.

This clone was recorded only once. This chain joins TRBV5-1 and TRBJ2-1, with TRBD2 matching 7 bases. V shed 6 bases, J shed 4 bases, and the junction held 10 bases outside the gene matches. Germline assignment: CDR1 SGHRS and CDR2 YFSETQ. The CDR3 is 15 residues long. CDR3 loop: CASTRDYQLYNEQFF. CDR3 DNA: TGCGCCAGCACCCGGGACTACCAACTTTACAATGAGCAGTTCTTC.

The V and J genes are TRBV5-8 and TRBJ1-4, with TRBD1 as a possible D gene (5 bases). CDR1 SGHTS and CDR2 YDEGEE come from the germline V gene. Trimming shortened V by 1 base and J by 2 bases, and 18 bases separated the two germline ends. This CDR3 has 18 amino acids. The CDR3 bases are TGTGCCAGCAGCTTGTCCGTCGACAGTTTTTCGACTAATGAAAAACTGTTTTTT. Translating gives CASSLSVDSFSTNEKLFF.